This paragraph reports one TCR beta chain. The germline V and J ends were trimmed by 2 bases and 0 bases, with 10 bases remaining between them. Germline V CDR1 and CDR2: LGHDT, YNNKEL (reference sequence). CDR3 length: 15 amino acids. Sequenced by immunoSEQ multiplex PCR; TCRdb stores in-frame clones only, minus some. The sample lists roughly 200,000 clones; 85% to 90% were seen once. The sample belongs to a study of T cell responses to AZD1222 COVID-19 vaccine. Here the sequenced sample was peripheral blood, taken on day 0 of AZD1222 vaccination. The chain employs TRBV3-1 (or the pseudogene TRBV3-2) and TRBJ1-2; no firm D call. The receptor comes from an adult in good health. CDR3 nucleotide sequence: TGTGCCAGCAGCCAAACCCCCGGAGCTAACTATGGCTACACCTTC. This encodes CASSQTPGANYGYTF.